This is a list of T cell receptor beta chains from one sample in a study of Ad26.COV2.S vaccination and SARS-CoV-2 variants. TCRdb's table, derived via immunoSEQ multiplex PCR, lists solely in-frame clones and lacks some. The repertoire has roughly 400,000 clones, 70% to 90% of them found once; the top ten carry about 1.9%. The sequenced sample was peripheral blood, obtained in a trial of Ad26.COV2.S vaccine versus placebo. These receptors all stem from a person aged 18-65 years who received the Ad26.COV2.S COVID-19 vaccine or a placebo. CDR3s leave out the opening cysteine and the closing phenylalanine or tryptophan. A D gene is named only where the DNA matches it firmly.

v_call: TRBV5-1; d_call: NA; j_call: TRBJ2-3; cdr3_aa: ASSPYYGDTDTQY
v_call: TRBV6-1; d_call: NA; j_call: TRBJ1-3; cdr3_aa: ASSEGPSGNTIY
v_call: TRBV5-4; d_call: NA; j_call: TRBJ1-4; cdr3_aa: ASSLGGDANEKLF
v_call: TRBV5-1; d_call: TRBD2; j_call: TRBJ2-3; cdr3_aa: ASSLAGTRKDTQY
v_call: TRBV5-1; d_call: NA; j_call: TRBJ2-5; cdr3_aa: ASSAEVRETQY
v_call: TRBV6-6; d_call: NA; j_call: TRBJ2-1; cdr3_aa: ASSRGLGGEQF
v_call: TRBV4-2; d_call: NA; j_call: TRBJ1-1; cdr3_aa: ASSQENFGDPEAF
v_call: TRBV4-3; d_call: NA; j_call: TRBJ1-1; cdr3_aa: ASSRTTMNTEAF
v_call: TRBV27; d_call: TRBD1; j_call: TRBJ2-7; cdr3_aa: ASSAPGTGAEQY
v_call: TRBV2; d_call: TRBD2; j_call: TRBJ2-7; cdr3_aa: ASSDGGTFTSYEQY
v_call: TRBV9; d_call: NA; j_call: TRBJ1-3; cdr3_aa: ASSVAGDAGNTIY
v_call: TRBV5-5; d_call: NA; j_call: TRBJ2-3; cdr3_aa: ASSGTRDTPSQY
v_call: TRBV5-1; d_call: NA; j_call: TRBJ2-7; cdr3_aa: ASSQDTLGEQY
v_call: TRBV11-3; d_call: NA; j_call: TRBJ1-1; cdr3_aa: ASSLFGSLTEAF
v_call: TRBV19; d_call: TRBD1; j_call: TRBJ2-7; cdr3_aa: ARTGTDASYYEQY
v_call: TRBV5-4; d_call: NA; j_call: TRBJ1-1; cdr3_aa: ASSLPGPLNTEAF
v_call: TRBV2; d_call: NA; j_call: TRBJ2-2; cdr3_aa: ASSPGPFPSGELF
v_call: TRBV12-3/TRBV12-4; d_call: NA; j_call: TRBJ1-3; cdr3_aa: ASGTSGGNTIY
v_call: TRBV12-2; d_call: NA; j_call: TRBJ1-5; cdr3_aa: ASRLAQVNQPQH
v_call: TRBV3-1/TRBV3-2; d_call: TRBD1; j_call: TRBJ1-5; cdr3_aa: ASSPRTGPSNQPQH
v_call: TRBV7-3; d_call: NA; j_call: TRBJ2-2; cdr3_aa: ASSLTGWTGELF
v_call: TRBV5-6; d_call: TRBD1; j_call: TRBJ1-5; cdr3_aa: ASSLVAGGQPQH
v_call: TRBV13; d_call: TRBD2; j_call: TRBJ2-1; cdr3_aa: ASSSGTRNEQF
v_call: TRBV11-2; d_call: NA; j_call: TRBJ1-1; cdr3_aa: ASSLGRWEAF
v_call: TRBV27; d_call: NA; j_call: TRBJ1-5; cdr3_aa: ASSLSGSNQPQH
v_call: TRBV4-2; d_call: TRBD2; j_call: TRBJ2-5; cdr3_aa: ASSQDRGEETQY
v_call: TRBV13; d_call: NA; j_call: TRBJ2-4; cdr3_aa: ASSLLAPGTKNIQY
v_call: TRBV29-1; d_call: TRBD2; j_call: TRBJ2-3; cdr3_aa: SAGTSGSTDMQY
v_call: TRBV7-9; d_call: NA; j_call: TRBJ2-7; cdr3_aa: ASSRTDSYEQY
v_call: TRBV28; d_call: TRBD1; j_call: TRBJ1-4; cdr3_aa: ASSLGDRAEKLF
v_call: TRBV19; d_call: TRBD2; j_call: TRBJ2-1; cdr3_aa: ASKGGSSYNEQF
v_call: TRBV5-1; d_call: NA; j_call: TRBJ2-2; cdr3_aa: ASSLVSARTGELF
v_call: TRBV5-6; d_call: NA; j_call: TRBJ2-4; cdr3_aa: ASSFFTSWALAKNIQY
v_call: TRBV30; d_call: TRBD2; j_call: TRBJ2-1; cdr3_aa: AWSFTSGRAIEQF
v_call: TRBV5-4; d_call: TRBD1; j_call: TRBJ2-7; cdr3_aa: ASSRSSGTGGLEQY
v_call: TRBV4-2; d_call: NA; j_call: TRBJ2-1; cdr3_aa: ASSQDRADNEQF
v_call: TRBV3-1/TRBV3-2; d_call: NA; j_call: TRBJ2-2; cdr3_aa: ASKLAATGELF
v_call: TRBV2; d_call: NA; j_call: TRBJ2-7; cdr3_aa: ASNQPNRYEQY
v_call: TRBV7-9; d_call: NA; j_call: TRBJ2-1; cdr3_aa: ASSLIGGLSYNEQF
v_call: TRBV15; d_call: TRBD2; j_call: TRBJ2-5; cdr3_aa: ATSRAGLAGGQETQY
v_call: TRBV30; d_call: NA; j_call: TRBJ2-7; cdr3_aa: AWSVQVVEQY
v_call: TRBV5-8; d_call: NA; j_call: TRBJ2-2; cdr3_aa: ASRPRVKGAGELF
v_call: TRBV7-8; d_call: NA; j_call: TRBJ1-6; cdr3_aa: ASSLAGGSYNSPLH
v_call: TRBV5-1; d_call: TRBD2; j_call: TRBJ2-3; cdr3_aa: ASSLSGASTDTQY